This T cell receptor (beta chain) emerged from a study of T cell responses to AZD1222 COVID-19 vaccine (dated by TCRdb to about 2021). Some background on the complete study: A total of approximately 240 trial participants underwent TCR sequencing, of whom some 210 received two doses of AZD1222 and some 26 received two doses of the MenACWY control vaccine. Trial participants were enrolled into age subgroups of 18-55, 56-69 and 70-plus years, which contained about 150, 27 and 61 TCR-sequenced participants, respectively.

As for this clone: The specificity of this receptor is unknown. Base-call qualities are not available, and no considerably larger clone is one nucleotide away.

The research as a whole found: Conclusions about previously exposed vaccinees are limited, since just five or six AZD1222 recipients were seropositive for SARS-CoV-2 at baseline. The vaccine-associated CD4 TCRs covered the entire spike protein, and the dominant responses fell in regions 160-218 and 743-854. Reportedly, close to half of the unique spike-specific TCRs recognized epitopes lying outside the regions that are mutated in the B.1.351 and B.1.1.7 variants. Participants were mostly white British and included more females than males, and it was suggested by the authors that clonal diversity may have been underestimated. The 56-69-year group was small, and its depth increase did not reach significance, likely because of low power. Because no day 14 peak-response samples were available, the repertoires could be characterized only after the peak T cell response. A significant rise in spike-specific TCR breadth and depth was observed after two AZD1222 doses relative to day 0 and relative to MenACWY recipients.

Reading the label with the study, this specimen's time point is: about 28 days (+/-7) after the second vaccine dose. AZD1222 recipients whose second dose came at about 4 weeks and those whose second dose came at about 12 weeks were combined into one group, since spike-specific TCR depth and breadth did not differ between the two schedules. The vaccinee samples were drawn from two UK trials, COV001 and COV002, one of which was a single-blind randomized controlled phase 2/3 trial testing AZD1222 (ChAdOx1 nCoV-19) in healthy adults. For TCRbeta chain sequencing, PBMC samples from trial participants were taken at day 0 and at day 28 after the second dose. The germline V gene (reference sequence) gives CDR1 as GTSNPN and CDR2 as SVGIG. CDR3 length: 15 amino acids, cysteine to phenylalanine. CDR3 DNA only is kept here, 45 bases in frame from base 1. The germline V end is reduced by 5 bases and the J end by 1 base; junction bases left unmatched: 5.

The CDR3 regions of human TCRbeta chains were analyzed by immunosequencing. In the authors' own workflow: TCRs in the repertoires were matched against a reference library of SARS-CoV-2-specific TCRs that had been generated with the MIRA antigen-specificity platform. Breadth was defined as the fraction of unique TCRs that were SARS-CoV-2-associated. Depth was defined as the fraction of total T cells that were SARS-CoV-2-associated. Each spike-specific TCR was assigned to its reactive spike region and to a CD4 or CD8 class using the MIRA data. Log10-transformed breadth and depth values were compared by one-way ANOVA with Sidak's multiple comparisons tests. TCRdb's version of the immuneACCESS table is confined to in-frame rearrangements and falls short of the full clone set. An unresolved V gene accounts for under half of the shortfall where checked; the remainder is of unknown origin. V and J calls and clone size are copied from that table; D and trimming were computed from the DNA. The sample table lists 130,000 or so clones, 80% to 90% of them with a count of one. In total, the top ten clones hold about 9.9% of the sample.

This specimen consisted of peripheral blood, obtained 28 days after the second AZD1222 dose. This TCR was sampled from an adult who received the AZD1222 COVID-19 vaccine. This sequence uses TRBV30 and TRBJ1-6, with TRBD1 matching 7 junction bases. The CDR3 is CAWGVTGSYNSPLHF. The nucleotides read TGTGCCTGGGGGGTGACAGGGTCCTATAATTCACCCCTCCACTTT. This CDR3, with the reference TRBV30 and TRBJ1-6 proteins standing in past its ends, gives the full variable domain SQTIHQWPATLVQPVGSPLSLECTVEGTSNPNLYWYRQAAGRGLQLLFYSVGIGQISSEVPQNLSASRPQDRQFILSSKKLLLSDSGFYLCAWGVTGSYNSPLHFGNGTRLTVT.